This T cell receptor beta chain appears in the sequencing data of a study of shared clonotypes between healthy human individuals. Naive CD8 cells were CD45RO-negative, positively selected for CCR7, excluding terminally differentiated effector memory CD45RA+ cells. Healthy adults negative for HIV, lacking recent acute infections or vaccinations, served as donors. Libraries were prepared by immunoSEQ multiplex PCR; TCRdb keeps only in-frame clonotypes and omits some of them. Of 1.5 million to 2.5 million clones in the sample, about 95% were seen once. This CDR3 comprises 16 residues. Germline CDR1 is SGHDN and CDR2 is FVKESK. With 2 bases removed from V and 0 bases from J, the gap between germline ends came to 11 bases.

Sample: naive CD8+ T cells sorted from blood. This sequence was found in a man younger than 35 in good health. The chain is built from TRBV14 and TRBJ2-1; D remains unclear. CDR3 bases: TGTGCCAGCAGCCAAACGCAGCATAGCTCCTACAATGAGCAGTTCTTC. Its translation is CASSQTQHSSYNEQFF.